This T cell receptor (beta chain) is drawn from a study of blood T cells in healthy people across ages. A sample-barcoded 5' primer and a J-beta primer mix were used in a second PCR of roughly 7 to 11 cycles. TCRdb recomputed calls from the 5' RACE reads with MiXCR, one row per CDR3 protein. The sample yields 1.5 million to 1.9 million distinct CDR3 sequences, approximately 42% seen once. Trimming removed 0 bases from V and 4 bases from J, with 6 bases in between. The CDR3 runs to 13 residues. CDR1 SGHTA and CDR2 FQGNSA come from the germline V gene. Specimen: blood. This chain links TRBV7-2 with TRBJ1-1; D ambiguous. The TCR sequence derives from a woman between 18 and 30 years old in good health. The CDR3 spells CASSLAVRTEAFF. CDR3 DNA: TGTGCCAGCAGCTTAGCGGTCCGCACTGAAGCTTTCTTT.